This is a list of T cell receptor beta chains from one sample in a study of blood T cell repertoires in COVID-19. Generated by immunoSEQ multiplex PCR, the TCRdb table keeps only in-frame clones and is missing some. The sample carries some 200,000 clones, 81% recorded once. The specimen was PBMCs or T cells enriched from blood (not recorded which). The origin of the receptors is a middle-aged man who had recovered from COVID-19. Each CDR3 is given with its conserved first and last residue. A D gene is named only where the DNA matches it firmly. Size tells how often a clone was seen (once, few, many) or the class of an expanded clone, and some rows leave it out.

size | length | J | D | V | DNA | CDR3
. | 16 | TRBJ2-7 | TRBD1 | TRBV19 | TGTGCCAGTGGTGCGACAAGACAGGGGTCGTCCTACGAGCAGTACTTC | CASGATRQGSSYEQYF
. | 14 | TRBJ2-5 | . | TRBV7-2 | TGTGCCAGCACTCTTAGACGGAGACAAGAGACCCAGTACTTC | CASTLRRRQETQYF
. | 12 | TRBJ1-2 | TRBD1 | TRBV12-3/TRBV12-4 | TGTGCCAGCAGAGGGGGCGCGGGGGGCTACACCTTC | CASRGGAGGYTF
. | 15 | TRBJ2-7 | TRBD1 | TRBV27 | TGTGCCAGCAAGGGAACAGGGGGCCCTCCCTACGAGCAGTACTTC | CASKGTGGPPYEQYF
. | 12 | TRBJ2-5 | . | TRBV2 | TGTGCCAGCAGTGAAGGCGGTGGGACCCAGTACTTC | CASSEGGGTQYF
. | 13 | TRBJ2-7 | . | TRBV5-6 | TGTGCCAGCAGCCCCGGGACTTTATACGAGCAGTACTTC | CASSPGTLYEQYF
. | 16 | TRBJ2-1 | . | TRBV5-1 | TGCGCCAGCAGCTTTAAAGGAGGCACTACTTACAATGAGCAGTTCTTC | CASSFKGGTTYNEQFF
. | 14 | TRBJ1-3 | TRBD1 | TRBV18 | TGTGCCAGCTCACAAGACAGGGCCGGAAACACCATATATTTT | CASSQDRAGNTIYF
few | 18 | TRBJ1-3 | TRBD1 | TRBV4-1 | TGCGCCAGCAGCCAAGTGTTCGCCAGGGGGCGAACTGGAAACACCATATATTTT | CASSQVFARGRTGNTIYF
few | 16 | TRBJ1-3 | . | TRBV7-9 | TGTGCCAGCAGCTTAGGGGGGCAGGCCTCTGGAAACACCATATATTTT | CASSLGGQASGNTIYF
. | 14 | TRBJ2-4 | TRBD2 | TRBV5-1 | TGCGCCAGCAGCTTAACTAGCGGGCAAAACATTCAGTACTTC | CASSLTSGQNIQYF
. | 15 | TRBJ1-1 | . | TRBV7-9 | TGTGCCAGCAGCATTATTGGGGAGGGGAACACTGAAGCTTTCTTT | CASSIIGEGNTEAFF
. | 17 | TRBJ2-2 | TRBD2 | TRBV5-6 | TGTGCCAGCAGCTTGGAGGGAGGGAGGAGCGGCACCGGGGAGCTGTTTTTT | CASSLEGGRSGTGELFF